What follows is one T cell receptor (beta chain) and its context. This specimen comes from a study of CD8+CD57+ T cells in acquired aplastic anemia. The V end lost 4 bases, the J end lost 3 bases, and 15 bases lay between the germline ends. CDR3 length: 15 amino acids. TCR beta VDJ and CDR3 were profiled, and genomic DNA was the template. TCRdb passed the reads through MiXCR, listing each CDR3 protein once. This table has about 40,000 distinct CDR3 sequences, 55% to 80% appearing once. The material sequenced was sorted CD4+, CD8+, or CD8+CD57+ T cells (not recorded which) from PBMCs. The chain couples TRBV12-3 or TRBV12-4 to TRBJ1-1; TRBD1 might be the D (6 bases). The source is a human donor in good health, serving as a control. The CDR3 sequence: CASSSQFEGDTEAFF. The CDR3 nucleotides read TGTGCCAGCAGTTCCCAGTTCGAGGGGGACACTGAAGCTTTCTTT.